The clone carrying this T cell receptor beta chain has just a few counts. The CDR3 consists of 11 residues. Germline assignment: CDR1 GTSNPN and CDR2 SVGIG (reference sequence). V lost 3 bases and J lost 3, with 6 bases in between. Per the original methods: Estimates of nucleated cell counts were drawn from the amplification of reference gene primers. Sequencing was performed with immunoSEQ multiplex PCR; in TCRdb, only in-frame clones are kept and a portion is missing. V, J and clone size were drawn from that table, and D and trimming were deduced from the DNA. There are 120,000 to 150,000 clones in the sample; around 87% occur only once, and about 6% lies in the top ten. This record belongs to a study of blood T cell repertoires in COVID-19. Whole-study context: Spain, Italy and the United States supplied samples that represented acute and convalescent COVID-19. Sources were T cells, B-cell-depleted T cells, or PBMCs; the material itself was cDNA or gDNA.

The chain carries TRBV30 and TRBJ2-7, with a possible D match to TRBD1 (6 bases). The receptor was derived from an elderly man with acute or convalescent COVID-19. Specimen: peripheral blood. This CDR3 is CAWRDSYEQYF. Written as DNA, the CDR3 is TGTGCCTGGAGGGACAGCTACGAGCAGTACTTC.